These 16 T cell receptor beta chains were all obtained from the same sample, sequenced in a study of CD8 T cells in Susac syndrome. The authors reverse transcribed roughly 0.5 to 1 ug RNA with random hexamers. A single record per CDR3 protein comes from TCRdb applying MiXCR to the immunoSEQ multiplex PCR reads. The sample lists around 46,000 distinct CDR3 sequences; 80% to 95% were seen once. Sequencing was done on a sample of CD8+ T cells from PBMCs. The receptors were sampled from a human donor in good health.

The CDR3 nucleotides read TGCAGTGCTAGAGATCGACTAGCGGCTGCTCCATACAATGAGCAGTTCTTC. Translating it yields CSARDRLAAAPYNEQFF. This chain joins TRBV20-1 and TRBJ2-1; TRBD2 matches 9 bases. The germline V gene encodes CDR1 DFQATT and CDR2 SNEGSKA (reference sequence). The CDR3 runs 17 residues. The trim removed 0 bases at V and 4 bases at J, leaving 10 bases unmatched.

The chain combines TRBV20-1 with TRBJ2-7; TRBD2 agrees at 7 bases. CDR3 length: 17 residues. J gave up 2 bases and V 1 base, and 14 bases lay outside the gene matches. Germline V lookup: CDR1 DFQATT, CDR2 SNEGSKA (reference sequence). CDR3 region: CSARGYFPTSFTYEQYF. The DNA of the CDR3 is TGCAGTGCTAGAGGTTACTTTCCGACTAGCTTTACCTACGAGCAGTACTTC.

V gene TRBV12-3 or TRBV12-4 combines with J gene TRBJ2-1; D is ambiguous. V was clipped by 7 bases and J by 15 bases, with 19 bases between them. This CDR3 region has 12 residues. The DNA for the CDR3 is TGTGCCAGCACCCCCTCGTCGCCGACGCTGTTCTTC. It encodes CASTPSSPTLFF.

The DNA for the CDR3 is TGTGCCAGCAGCTACCTTGGAGTGGGTGAGCAGTTCTTC. Its translation is CASSYLGVGEQFF. The V and J genes are TRBV7-9 and TRBJ2-1; D not resolved. The CDR3 length is 13 residues. Per germline, CDR1 SEHNR and CDR2 FQNEAQ (reference sequence). The V gene lost 4 bases and the J gene lost 9 bases, with 13 bases spanning the gap.

The chain carries TRBV18 and TRBJ2-7; TRBD2 agrees at 7 bases. There are 14 residues in the CDR3. CDR1 and CDR2 from the germline V gene are KGHSH and LQKENI. J was trimmed by 3 bases and V by 6 bases; bases with no gene match: 8. The chain's CDR3 is CASSPGGTGYEQYF. Here the CDR3 DNA reads TGTGCCAGCTCCCCGGGGGGAACGGGCTACGAGCAGTACTTC.

The gene calls are TRBV19 and TRBJ2-5, with D hard to call. Germline-derived CDR1 and CDR2 are LNHDA and SQIVND (reference sequence). V dropped 5 bases and J dropped 1 base, with 8 bases sitting between them. The CDR3 is 13 residues long. The DNA for the CDR3 is TGTGCCAGTAGTCTACCGCCCCAAGAGACCCAGTACTTC. Translating it yields CASSLPPQETQYF.

This clonotype has just one count. The chain employs TRBV14 and TRBJ2-1; 15 bases are shared with TRBD2. V gave up 3 bases and J gave up 2 bases; unmatched junction bases: 2. CDR3 length: 17 amino acids. The germline CDR1 and CDR2 sequences are SGHDN and FVKESK. CDR3 sequence reads: CASSQGTSGRTYNEQFF. The CDR3 nucleotides are TGTGCCAGCAGCCAGGGGACTAGCGGGAGGACCTACAATGAGCAGTTCTTC.

The rearrangement joins TRBV5-1 to TRBJ2-2; 7 bases line up with TRBD2. Germline CDR1 is SGHRS and CDR2 is YFSETQ. This CDR3 region has 16 residues. Trimming cost V 6 bases and J 4 bases; bases outside gene matches: 12. The CDR3 here is CASTPRGEGSTGELFF. The DNA of the CDR3 is TGCGCCAGCACCCCCCGGGGGGAGGGCAGCACCGGGGAGCTGTTTTTT.

The J gene is TRBJ2-7, the V gene TRBV19, with D tentatively TRBD2 (6 bases). The CDR3 extends over 18 amino acids. V was clipped by 9 bases and J by 0 bases, with 27 bases between them. From germline, CDR1 is LNHDA and CDR2 SQIVND (reference sequence). The DNA for the CDR3 is TGTGCCAGCTCTATCCTCCTCCTTCGTAGCGGAAACTCCTACGAGCAGTACTTC. It is translated as CASSILLLRSGNSYEQYF.

V is TRBV3-1 and J is TRBJ2-7, with 12 bases fitting TRBD2. J lost 4 bases, V lost 0 bases, and 13 bases had no gene match. Germline V gene sequence: CDR1 LGHDT, CDR2 YNNKEL (reference sequence). CDR3 size: 19 residues. The CDR3 DNA sequence: TGTGCCAGCAGCCAAGATTGGCGACTAGCGGGAGTCACAAGGTACGAGCAGTACTTC. Protein: CASSQDWRLAGVTRYEQYF.

The chain joins TRBV6-1 to TRBJ2-7; 10 bases fit TRBD1. This CDR3 is 15 amino acids long. The germline CDR1 and CDR2 sequences are MNHNS and SASEGT. V was pared by 7 bases and J by 3 bases, with 9 bases of the junction left unmatched. The CDR3 region is CASTPTDRGLYEQYF. CDR3 bases: TGTGCCAGCACCCCCACCGACAGGGGGCTCTACGAGCAGTACTTC.

This rearrangement joins TRBV7-9 to TRBJ1-5; D is ambiguous. This CDR3 spans 16 amino acids. V lost 0 bases, J lost 2 bases, and 11 bases lay in between. In germline, CDR1 is SEHNR, CDR2 FQNEAQ (reference sequence). CDR3 nucleotide sequence: TGTGCCAGCAGCTTAGCCACAGTAAAGGGCAATCAGCCCCAGCATTTT. Translated, it gives CASSLATVKGNQPQHF. The full variable domain, in which reference TRBV7-9 and TRBJ1-5 provide the parts outside the CDR3, is DTGVSQNPRHKITKRGQNVTFRCDPISEHNRLYWYRQTLGQGPEFLTYFQNEAQLEKSRLLSDRFSAERPKGSFSTLEIQRTEQGDSAMYLCASSLATVKGNQPQHFGDGTRLSIL.

This chain uses TRBV9 with TRBJ2-1; 10 nucleotides agree with TRBD2. Germline assignment: CDR1 SGDLS and CDR2 YYNGEE. The CDR3 runs to 14 residues. The V gene end was trimmed by 4 bases and the J gene end by 8 bases; junction bases not matched to a gene: 6. The CDR3 spells CASSFLAGEDEQFF. DNA of the CDR3: TGTGCCAGCAGCTTTCTAGCGGGAGAGGATGAGCAGTTCTTC.

This chain uses TRBV27 with TRBJ2-1, with 9 bases identical to TRBD1. The CDR3 contains 14 residues. The germline V gene has CDR1 MNHEY and CDR2 SMNVEV (reference sequence). The J segment lost 5 bases and the V segment lost 10 bases, leaving 9 bases of the junction unmatched. The CDR3: CAIRTGGVNNEQFF. The CDR3 DNA reads TGTGCCATCCGAACAGGGGGCGTAAACAATGAGCAGTTCTTC.

The chain carries TRBV14 and TRBJ2-7; no definite D call. V lost 5 bases and J lost 5, with 10 bases in between. Germline-derived CDR1 and CDR2 are SGHDN and FVKESK. The CDR3 runs to 12 residues. CDR3: CASSSTVHEQYF. For the CDR3, the DNA is TGTGCCAGCAGCAGTACCGTGCACGAGCAGTACTTC.

This chain uses TRBV3-1 with TRBJ2-6, with D perhaps matching TRBD2 (5 bases). The CDR3 contains 16 residues. CDR1 and CDR2 from the germline V gene are LGHDT and YNNKEL (reference sequence). V was cut by 2 bases and J by 0 bases, with 8 bases left in between. DNA of the CDR3: TGTGCCAGCAGCCAAAAAACTAGCTCTGGGGCCAACGTCCTGACTTTC. Its translation is CASSQKTSSGANVLTF.